Sequencing of this T cell receptor (beta chain) was carried out in a study of T-cell reconstitution after alpha-beta-depleted transplantation in children. A few counts support this clonotype. Preparation of the TCRbeta library used unique molecular identifiers. TCRdb fed the PCR reads into MiXCR, producing one record per CDR3 protein. Of around 380,000 distinct CDR3 sequences in the sample, approximately 11% are singletons; the top ten hold 4.5% to 6%. Germline-derived CDR1 and CDR2 are SGDLS and YYNGEE. There are 18 residues in the CDR3. Deletions cut 0 bases from V and 5 bases from J, with 21 bases between.

This receptor was taken from a human donor who donated a stem cell graft to a child with acute myeloid leukemia. This material consisted of PBMCs from the stem cell graft donor, taken from the stem cell graft. This rearrangement joins TRBV9 to TRBJ2-1; D remains ambiguous. CDR3 residues: CASSVVPGPSAFDNEQFF. In nucleotides, the CDR3 is TGTGCCAGCAGCGTAGTTCCCGGACCCTCAGCATTTGACAATGAGCAGTTCTTC.